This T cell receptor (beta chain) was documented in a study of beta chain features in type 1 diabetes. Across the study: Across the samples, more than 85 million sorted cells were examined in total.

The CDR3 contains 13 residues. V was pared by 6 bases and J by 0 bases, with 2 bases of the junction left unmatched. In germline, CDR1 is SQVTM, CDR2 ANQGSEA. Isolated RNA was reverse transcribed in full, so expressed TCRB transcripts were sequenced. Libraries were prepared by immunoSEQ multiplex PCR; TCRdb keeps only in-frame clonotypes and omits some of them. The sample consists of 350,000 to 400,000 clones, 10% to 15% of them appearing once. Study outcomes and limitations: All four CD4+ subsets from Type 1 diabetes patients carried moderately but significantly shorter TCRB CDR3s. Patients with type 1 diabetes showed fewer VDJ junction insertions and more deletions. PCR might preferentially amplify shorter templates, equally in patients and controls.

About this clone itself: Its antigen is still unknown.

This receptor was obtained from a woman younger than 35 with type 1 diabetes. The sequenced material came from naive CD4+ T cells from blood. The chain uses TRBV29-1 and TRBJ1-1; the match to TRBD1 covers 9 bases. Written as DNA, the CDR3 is TGCAGCGTAGGGACAGGGCTGAACACTGAAGCTTTCTTT. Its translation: CSVGTGLNTEAFF.